The 18 T cell receptor beta chains in this list originate from one sample, sequenced in a study of T cell responses to AZD1222 COVID-19 vaccine. Libraries were prepared by immunoSEQ multiplex PCR; TCRdb keeps only in-frame clonotypes and omits some of them. The data contain around 140,000 clones, 90% to 95% of them singletons. The sample consisted of peripheral blood, taken 28 days after the second AZD1222 dose. The origin of the receptors is an adult who received the AZD1222 COVID-19 vaccine.

The chain has TRBV24-1 and TRBJ1-2; possible D gene TRBD1, 5 bases. Germline CDR1 is KGHDR and CDR2 is SFDVKD. CDR3 length: 15 amino acids. V shed 4 bases and J shed 6 bases, with 17 bases lying between them. CDR3 protein: CATSDALGRVDGYTF. The CDR3 DNA reads TGTGCCACCAGTGACGCCCTTGGCAGGGTGGATGGCTACACCTTC.

The chain combines TRBV21-1 with TRBJ1-5; TRBD1, as called in the table, went unchecked against the DNA. TRBV21-1 is a pseudogene locus. The CDR3 contains 14 residues. CDR3 bases: TGTGCCATAATACAGGGGGGTGCGGAACAGCCCCAGCATTTT. It translates to CAIIQGGAEQPQHF.

The V and J genes are TRBV3-1 (or the pseudogene TRBV3-2) and TRBJ2-5, with D uncertain. The CDR3 spans 16 residues. Germline loops: CDR1 LGHDT, CDR2 YNNKEL (reference sequence). V lost 1 base and J 1 base, leaving 13 bases between the germline ends. CDR3 DNA sequence: TGTGCCAGCAGCCAAGGCGGTTTGTCAGTCCAAGAGACCCAGTACTTC. Its protein is CASSQGGLSVQETQYF.

The rearrangement uses TRBV27 and TRBJ1-5; 9 bases align to TRBD1. V shed 3 bases, J shed 3 bases, and the junction held 6 bases outside the gene matches. This CDR3 is built from 16 residues. Per germline, CDR1 MNHEY and CDR2 SMNVEV (reference sequence). The CDR3 bases are TGTGCCAGCAGTTTGGGGACAGGGCAAGACAATCAGCCCCAGCATTTT. Encoded protein: CASSLGTGQDNQPQHF.

The chain uses TRBV30 and TRBJ1-4, with D perhaps matching TRBD1 (5 bases). Trimming took off 3 bases at V and 7 bases at J, with 21 bases between the two ends. The CDR3 has 16 residues. The germline gives CDR1 GTSNPN, CDR2 SVGIG (reference sequence). CDR3 region: CAWRDVWGTAFEKLFF. The CDR3, as DNA: TGTGCCTGGAGGGACGTGTGGGGGACCGCGTTTGAAAAACTGTTTTTT.

V gene TRBV3-1 (or the pseudogene TRBV3-2) combines with J gene TRBJ1-6; 10 nucleotides align to TRBD1. The CDR3 contains 21 residues. Germline assignment: CDR1 LGHDT and CDR2 YNNKEL (reference sequence). Trimming at V came to 0 bases and at J to 0 bases, leaving 11 bases not matched to a gene. For the CDR3, the DNA is TGTGCCAGCAGCCAAGACTATTCCGGGACAGGGGAGGGCTCCTATAATTCACCCCTCCACTTT. It codes for CASSQDYSGTGEGSYNSPLHF.

The rearrangement uses TRBV7-8 and TRBJ1-2, with TRBD1 matching over 9 bases. J gave up 4 bases and V 4 bases, and 13 bases lay outside the gene matches. This CDR3 contains 17 residues. The germline gives CDR1 SGHVS, CDR2 FQNEAQ. Written as DNA, the CDR3 is TGTGCCAGCAGCTCCGCGATTGGACAGGGGAGTACCTATGGCTACACCTTC. Its translation is CASSSAIGQGSTYGYTF.

The sample holds one count of this clone. The V and J genes are TRBV28 and TRBJ2-2; no clear D gene. V was shortened by 3 bases and J by 0 bases, with 5 bases between the two germline ends. There are 14 residues in the CDR3. The V gene's germline CDR1 is MDHEN and CDR2 SYDVKM. The DNA for the CDR3 is TGTGCCAGCAGTTTCGCCGCGAACACCGGGGAGCTGTTTTTT. Translation gives CASSFAANTGELFF.

CDR3 residues: CASSLLGPGTGYGYTF. CDR3 nucleotide sequence: TGTGCCAGCAGTTTATTGGGGCCCGGAACGGGCTATGGCTACACCTTC. This chain links TRBV27 with TRBJ1-2, with D possibly matching TRBD1 (5 bases). The CDR3 loop spans 16 amino acids. The germline gives CDR1 MNHEY, CDR2 SMNVEV (reference sequence). V dropped 1 base and J dropped 4 bases, with 16 bases sitting between them.

Comment on this clone: Distinct nucleotide sequences in the sample also encode this CDR3. This sequence joins TRBV20-1 and TRBJ2-7, with D unresolved. In germline, CDR1 is DFQATT, CDR2 SNEGSKA (reference sequence). This CDR3 is 11 amino acids long. V was shortened by 1 base and J by 3 bases, with 4 bases between the two germline ends. The chain's CDR3 is CSARGDYEQYF. DNA for the CDR3: TGCAGTGCTAGAGGGGACTACGAGCAGTACTTC.

The genes are TRBV19 and TRBJ1-2; unclear D gene. The germline gives CDR1 LNHDA, CDR2 SQIVND (reference sequence). V was cut by 7 bases and J by 4 bases, with 19 bases left in between. The CDR3 loop spans 15 amino acids. The CDR3 region is CASNGRLVGTYGYTF. The CDR3 region has the DNA TGTGCCAGTAATGGTCGGTTGGTGGGCACCTATGGCTACACCTTC.

The V call is TRBV30, the J call TRBJ1-3; 12 bases fit TRBD1. Germline V gene lookup returns CDR1 GTSNPN and CDR2 SVGIG (reference sequence). Germline trimming cut 4 bases from V and 7 bases from J; bases unmatched to any gene: 8. CDR3 length: 15 amino acids. CDR3: CAWTIGGTGGNTIYF. CDR3 sequence (DNA): TGTGCCTGGACCATAGGGGGGACAGGGGGCAACACCATATATTTT. The full variable domain, in which reference TRBV30 and TRBJ1-3 provide the parts outside the CDR3, is SQTIHQWPATLVQPVGSPLSLECTVEGTSNPNLYWYRQAAGRGLQLLFYSVGIGQISSEVPQNLSASRPQDRQFILSSKKLLLSDSGFYLCAWTIGGTGGNTIYFGEGSWLTVV.

The J gene is TRBJ1-2, the V gene TRBV9, with D unclear. Trimming pared 1 base from V and 6 bases from J, leaving 19 bases between. Germline V gene sequence: CDR1 SGDLS, CDR2 YYNGEE. The CDR3 length is 16 residues. The CDR3 nucleotides are TGTGCCAGCAGCGTATCCGTACAGTCGTTTTCGCATGGCTACACCTTC. Translated: CASSVSVQSFSHGYTF.

The chain employs TRBV5-5 and TRBJ1-2; no clear D. TRBJ2-7 explains the end of the DNA better; the J call may be wrong. There are 12 residues in the CDR3. The V gene's germline CDR1 is SGHKS and CDR2 YYEKEE (reference sequence). The CDR3 region has the DNA TGTGCCAGCAGCCGCGACCTTCGACGACAGTACTTC. This codes for CASSRDLRRQYF.

The rearrangement uses TRBV14 and TRBJ2-1; D is undetermined. V was pared by 3 bases and J by 8 bases, with 5 bases between. The CDR3 loop spans 11 amino acids. Germline V gives CDR1 SGHDN, CDR2 FVKESK. For the CDR3, the DNA is TGTGCCAGCAGCCAGGTGGATGAGCAGTTCTTC. It is translated as CASSQVDEQFF.

The chain links TRBV6-5 to TRBJ2-7; D possibly corresponds to TRBD2 (6 bases). V shed 0 bases and J shed 0 bases, with 9 bases lying between them. Germline V gives CDR1 MNHEY, CDR2 SVGAGI. The CDR3 sequence is 15 residues long. CDR3 sequence: CASSYSPGSSYEQYF. CDR3 coding DNA: TGTGCCAGCAGTTACTCTCCCGGGAGCTCCTACGAGCAGTACTTC.

The chain uses TRBV7-8 and TRBJ1-1; D ambiguous. Germline CDR1 reads SGHVS; CDR2 reads FQNEAQ. CDR3 length equals 13 residues. The germline V and J ends were trimmed by 2 bases and 1 base, with 5 bases remaining between them. The CDR3: CASSLLWNTEAFF. The CDR3 region has the DNA TGTGCCAGCAGCTTATTGTGGAACACTGAAGCTTTCTTT.

This clone was counted a single time. The gene calls are TRBV5-1 and TRBJ2-3; TRBD1 might be the D (6 bases). CDR3 length: 13 amino acids. Trimming left V 4 bases short and J 2 bases short, with 8 bases between. Germline V gene sequence: CDR1 SGHRS, CDR2 YFSETQ. CDR3 amino acids: CASSGQLTDTQYF. CDR3 bases: TGCGCCAGCAGCGGACAGCTCACAGATACGCAGTATTTT. Full variable domain (rest looked up from reference TRBV5-1 and TRBJ2-3): KAGVTQTPRYLIKTRGQQVTLSCSPISGHRSVSWYQQTPGQGLQFLFEYFSETQRNKGNFPGRFSGRQFSNSRSEMNVSTLELGDSALYLCASSGQLTDTQYFGPGTRLTVL.